Listed below are T cell receptor beta chains from one sample, sequenced in a study of blood T cells in healthy people across ages. TCRdb itself ran the 5' RACE reads through MiXCR, one entry per CDR3 protein. The table shows about 290,000 distinct CDR3 sequences, with roughly 29% occurring only once. Sequenced material: blood. These receptors were obtained from a woman in her 70s in good health. CDR3s include the opening cysteine and the closing phenylalanine or tryptophan. The D gene is left open where the match is weak. Rows may omit the clone size; those that give it use once, few, many or a size class.

TRBJ2-5,TRBV20-1,.,10,few,CSAGVGTQYF,TGCAGTGCAGGAGTGGGGACCCAGTACTTC
TRBJ1-1,TRBV7-2,.,14,.,CASSFQEGGALAFF,TGTGCCAGCAGCTTTCAAGAAGGGGGGGCCCTTGCTTTCTTT
TRBJ1-2,TRBV5-6,.,14,.,CASSLGAGAYGYTF,TGTGCCAGCAGCTTGGGGGCGGGGGCCTATGGCTACACCTTC
TRBJ1-2,TRBV4-2,.,18,many,CASSQDPTSVAPLYGYTF,TGTGCCAGCAGCCAAGATCCGACGAGCGTGGCCCCACTCTATGGCTACACCTTC
TRBJ2-5,TRBV10-3,.,18,.,CASSGRGSSGVGEETQYF,TGTGCCTCCTCCGGTCGGGGTTCATCGGGAGTGGGGGAAGAGACCCAGTACTTC
TRBJ2-7,TRBV12-3/TRBV12-4,.,15,.,CASSLGAGRSYEQYF,TGTGCCAGCAGTTTAGGTGCTGGTCGCTCCTACGAGCAGTACTTC
TRBJ1-2,TRBV27,.,19,few,CASSLSPRDTGPDNYGYTF,TGTGCCAGCAGTTTATCGCCCCGTGACACGGGACCTGATAACTATGGCTACACCTTC
TRBJ2-7,TRBV6-6,TRBD2,16,few,CVSSYSASGSSYEQYF,TGTGTCAGCAGTTACTCAGCTAGCGGGAGCTCCTACGAGCAGTACTTC
TRBJ2-1,TRBV29-1,TRBD1,11,.,CSADRGNEQFF,TGCAGCGCAGACAGGGGTAATGAGCAGTTCTTC
TRBJ2-3,TRBV12-5,.,13,.,CASGSQAGTLRHF,TGTGCTAGTGGTTCCCAAGCCGGGACTCTCCGGCATTTT
TRBJ2-3,TRBV6-1,.,16,few,CASREGLQINTDTQYF,TGTGCCAGCAGGGAGGGACTCCAAATCAACACAGATACGCAGTATTTT
TRBJ2-7,TRBV7-6,TRBD1,16,.,CASSLGPDRGPYEQCF,TGTGCCAGCAGCTTAGGGCCGGACAGGGGGCCCTACGAGCAGTGCTTC
TRBJ2-5,TRBV20-1,TRBD2,17,.,CSARGLLASGYQETQYF,TGCAGTGCTAGAGGGTTGTTGGCTAGCGGCTACCAAGAGACCCAGTACTTC
TRBJ2-1,TRBV25-1,TRBD1,15,.,CASSGPGQGTNEQFF,TGTGCCAGCAGTGGCCCGGGACAGGGGACGAATGAGCAGTTCTTC
TRBJ2-7,TRBV7-2,TRBD2,14,.,CASRPGLASYEQYF,TGTGCCAGCAGACCGGGACTAGCGTCTTACGAGCAGTACTTC
TRBJ2-7,TRBV19,TRBD2,15,many,CASSPGLAGSPEQYF,TGTGCCAGTAGTCCGGGACTAGCGGGATCTCCCGAGCAGTACTTC
TRBJ1-1,TRBV7-9,.,16,.,CASSFPTDGVGTEAFF,TGTGCCAGCAGCTTCCCGACAGACGGGGTTGGCACTGAAGCTTTCTTT
TRBJ2-1,TRBV7-9,TRBD2,15,.,CASSIWTSGREEQFF,TGTGCCAGCAGCATTTGGACTAGCGGGAGAGAGGAGCAGTTCTTC
TRBJ2-1,TRBV11-2,.,12,.,CASSSLFGEQFF,TGTGCCAGCAGCTCCTTGTTCGGTGAGCAGTTCTTC
TRBJ1-1,TRBV11-2,TRBD1,14,.,CASSRDSWNTEAFF,TGTGCCAGCAGCCGGGACAGCTGGAACACTGAAGCTTTCTTT
TRBJ2-5,TRBV11-2,.,16,.,CASSPGLLEGLETQYF,TGTGCCAGCAGCCCCGGACTCTTAGAAGGCTTAGAGACCCAGTACTTC
TRBJ1-2,TRBV5-1,.,14,few,CASSLAQSNYGYTF,TGCGCCAGCAGCTTGGCGCAGTCTAACTATGGCTACACCTTC
TRBJ2-1,TRBV15,.,14,.,CATSRDPIVNEQFF,TGTGCCACCAGCAGAGATCCTATAGTCAATGAGCAGTTCTTC
TRBJ2-5,TRBV15,.,15,.,CATSSRLDTPETQYF,TGTGCCACCAGCAGTCGACTAGATACTCCAGAGACCCAGTACTTC
TRBJ2-7,TRBV11-2,.,15,many,CASSLGGGSLYEQYF,TGTGCCAGCAGCTTAGGGGGCGGCTCCTTGTACGAGCAGTACTTC
TRBJ1-5,TRBV3-1,TRBD1,15,few,CASSQGQGAGQPQHF,TGTGCCAGCAGCCAAGGGCAGGGGGCTGGTCAGCCCCAGCATTTT
TRBJ2-3,TRBV24-1,.,12,few,CATSDFTDTQYF,TGTGCCACCAGTGATTTCACAGATACGCAGTATTTT
TRBJ2-2,TRBV5-1,.,13,.,CASSREYGGELFF,TGCGCCAGCAGCAGGGAGTATGGCGGGGAGCTGTTTTTT
TRBJ2-1,TRBV4-1,.,14,.,CASSQALPVAEQFF,TGCGCCAGCAGCCAAGCCCTCCCGGTCGCTGAGCAGTTCTTC
TRBJ1-2,TRBV19,.,16,.,CATQGPWAALNYGYTF,TGTGCCACCCAAGGTCCTTGGGCGGCCCTTAACTATGGCTACACCTTC
TRBJ2-7,TRBV4-3,.,16,few,CASSRTLTGATYEQYF,TGCGCCAGCAGCAGAACCCTGACGGGGGCAACCTACGAGCAGTACTTC
TRBJ2-5,TRBV6-2/TRBV6-3,.,13,few,CASRSNPVETQYF,TGTGCCAGCAGGAGCAACCCGGTAGAGACCCAGTACTTC